This T cell receptor (beta chain) was documented in a study of read filtering for tumor transcriptome and immune sequencing. Study information: Transcriptome libraries were built from DNase-treated RNA.

At the time of active disease, bone marrow was collected from every patient. Germline V gene lookup returns CDR1 SGHDN and CDR2 FVKESK. Trimming pared 9 bases from V and 4 bases from J, leaving 12 bases between. The CDR3 loop spans 12 amino acids. Comments on this clonotype: Its antigen is not identified. The conserved phenylalanine or tryptophan normally closing the CDR3 is absent here, so this likely arose from a read error.

Molecular barcoded adaptors covering alpha/delta and beta/gamma chains were used on roughly 400 ng RNA. Each CDR3 protein gets one entry after TCRdb re-called the reads with MiXCR. The profile shows 65,000 or so distinct CDR3 sequences, around a fifth of them singletons. Study findings and constraints: The sorted CD138-negative fraction was a mixed bone marrow immune population, not purified T cells.

The chain is built from TRBV14 and TRBJ1-1; no reliable D call. This clonotype was sampled from a donor at least 40 years old with multiple myeloma. The sample taken for sequencing was a population of CD138-negative cells sorted from bone marrow. The CDR3 DNA reads TGTGCCAGTAGCTTGGATCGCACTGAAGCTTTCGTT. Translation gives CASSLDRTEAFV.